Described below is a single T cell receptor (beta chain) sequence and its context. Using RNA template, CDR3s of TCR alpha and beta were amplified with iRepertoire arm-PCR. TCRdb used MiXCR to reprocess the multiplex PCR reads, holding one entry per CDR3 protein. The sample holds approximately 100,000 distinct CDR3 sequences, 25% to 30% seen once. The data stem from a study of glioma-infiltrating T cells. The TCR comes from a human donor with low-grade glioma or glioblastoma, undergoing nonglioma brain surgery, or in good health (not recorded which). Sequencing used glioma tissue, nonneoplastic brain tissue, or PBMCs (not recorded which).

CDR3 nucleotides: TGTGCCAGCAGTTTGTGGGACACGGACCAAAAACTGTTTTTT. Residues: CASSLWDTDQKLFF. The chain joins TRBV12-3 or TRBV12-4 to TRBJ1-4, with a weak D call TRBD1 (6 bases). The CDR3 length is 14 residues. Trimming removed 3 bases at V and 9 bases at J, with 14 bases between.